Presented here are 22 T cell receptor beta chains from one specimen sequenced in a study of immune heterogeneity within non-small cell lung tumors. Amplifying TCR beta CDR3 involved multiplex PCR carried out with 32 V and 13 J primers. TCRdb analysed the multiplex PCR reads with MiXCR anew, one entry per CDR3 protein. The sample consists of over 14,000 distinct CDR3 sequences, about a third of them appearing once. Bulk tumor gDNA, about 630 ng per sample, served as the TCR template. Widely spaced biopsies, several per primary tumor, were obtained at surgery. With untreated, newly diagnosed non-small cell lung cancer, the patients went on to undergo curative surgery. Input material: lung tumor tissue. These receptors were collected from a woman between 45 and 60 years old with non-small cell lung cancer.

The rearrangement uses TRBV5-1 and TRBJ1-2; D gene unclear. Trimming pared 0 bases from V and 3 bases from J, leaving 6 bases between. This CDR3 comprises 13 residues. CDR1 is SGHRS, CDR2 YFSETQ, per germline. The DNA for the CDR3 is TGCGCCAGCAGCTTGGTTCAGGACTATGGCTACACCTTC. This sequence encodes CASSLVQDYGYTF.

The CDR3, as DNA: TGTGCCAGCATCTGGGGGTACGAGCAGTACTTC. Amino acid sequence: CASIWGYEQYF. The V call is TRBV6-1, the J call TRBJ2-7; D is tentatively TRBD1 or TRBD2 (5 bases each). Trimming removed 7 bases from V and 4 bases from J, with 8 bases in between. From germline, CDR1 is MNHNS and CDR2 SASEGT. The CDR3 covers 11 residues.

The table lists this clonotype with a few counts. J is TRBJ1-3 and V is TRBV2; D is unclear. V was pared by 4 bases and J by 0 bases, with 10 bases between. The CDR3 loop spans 15 amino acids. CDR1 SNHLY and CDR2 FYNNEI come from the germline V gene. The CDR3 nucleotides are TGTGCCAGCAGTGTAACGGGGAGCTCTGGAAACACCATATATTTT. Its translation: CASSVTGSSGNTIYF.

This clonotype has at least ten counts. The rearrangement joins TRBV6-1 to TRBJ2-5; 9 positions match TRBD2. V trimming: 5 bases; J trimming: 3 bases; junction bases outside the gene matches: 10. Germline V CDR1 and CDR2: MNHNS, SASEGT. The CDR3 sequence is 16 residues long. CDR3 nucleotide sequence: TGTGCCAGCAGTTACATGGGACAGCGGGGGGAAGAGACCCAGTACTTC. Encoded protein: CASSYMGQRGEETQYF.

The table lists this clonotype with many counts. One junction end disagrees with the germline gene, perhaps due to a read error. The V call is TRBV27, the J call TRBJ2-6, with unresolved D. Per germline, CDR1 MNHEY and CDR2 SMNVEV (reference sequence). The CDR3 consists of 15 residues. The CDR3 DNA reads as TGTGCCAGCAGTCCCTGGAACTCTGGGACCAACGTCCTGACTTTC. Its protein is CASSPWNSGTNVLTF.

This clonotype showed up many times. CDR3 amino acids: CASSLWGAGGQPQHF. CDR3 sequence (DNA): TGTGCCAGCAGTTTATGGGGGGCTGGTGGACAGCCCCAGCATTTT. This rearrangement joins TRBV27 to TRBJ1-5; D possibly corresponds to TRBD1 (6 bases). The CDR3 length is 15 residues. Trimming left V 1 base short and J 7 bases short, with 14 bases between. The germline V gene has CDR1 MNHEY and CDR2 SMNVEV (reference sequence).

The chain combines TRBV30 with TRBJ2-2; 7 bases agree with TRBD2. The CDR3 spans 14 residues. V shed 2 bases and J 9 bases; nucleotides not matched to a gene: 9. Looked up from germline, CDR1 is GTSNPN and CDR2 is SVGIG (reference sequence). The DNA of the CDR3 is TGTGCCTGGAGTAAGGGAGGGTTCCCCTGGGAGCTGTTTTTT. Its translation is CAWSKGGFPWELFF.

Details on this clonotype: A much larger clone differs by one base, so this may be a read error. The chain has TRBV18 and TRBJ1-1; 10 nucleotides line up with TRBD1. In germline, CDR1 is KGHSH, CDR2 LQKENI. The CDR3 spans 14 residues. J was trimmed by 11 bases and V by 4 bases; bases with no gene match: 10. CDR3 amino acids: CASSQIGQGEAAFF. As DNA, the CDR3 is TGTGCCAGCTCACAAATAGGACAGGGGGAGGCGGCTTTCTTT. Using reference TRBV18 and TRBJ1-1 for the parts outside the CDR3, the full variable domain is NAGVMQNPRHLVRRRGQEARLRCSPMKGHSHVYWYRQLPEEGLKFMVYLQKENIIDESGMPKERFSAEFPKEGPSILRIQQVVRGDSAAYFCASSQIGQGEAAFFGQGTRLTVV.

Ten or more counts support this clonotype. V and J are TRBV20-1 and TRBJ2-7; D is perhaps TRBD1 (6 bases). CDR1 and CDR2 from the germline V gene are DFQATT and SNEGSKA (reference sequence). Trimming shortened V by 4 bases and J by 7 bases, and 20 bases separated the two germline ends. The CDR3 contains 14 residues. In DNA, the CDR3 is TGCAGTGCTACCCCAGGACAGTCGCCGAGGGAGCAGTACTTC. Protein product: CSATPGQSPREQYF.

Of note for this clonotype: A much larger clone is a single base away; this may be a read error. V usage is TRBV5-1 and J usage is TRBJ2-1, with 7 positions matching TRBD2. Unmatched junction bases numbered 7, after V lost 2 bases and J lost 5 bases. The CDR3 contains 15 residues. Looked up from germline, CDR1 is SGHRS and CDR2 is YFSETQ. CDR3 region: CASSFIVGLHNEQFF. Written as DNA, the CDR3 is TGCGCCAGCAGCTTTATAGTGGGACTACACAATGAGCAGTTCTTC.

This clonotype was picked up a small number of times. This clone may be a read error of a much larger clone one base away. The V gene is TRBV15, the J gene TRBJ1-1; 8 bases agree with TRBD1. V was pared by 10 bases and J by 3 bases, with 1 base of the junction left unmatched. Per germline, CDR1 LNHNV and CDR2 YYDKDF (reference sequence). This CDR3 is built from 11 residues. Here the CDR3 DNA reads TGTGCCAACAGGGGGGACACTGAAGCTTTCTTT. Translating it yields CANRGDTEAFF.

This clonotype was counted at least ten times. The CDR3 DNA reads as TGCAGTGCTAGCCAACTAGGAACCCCTCGCGGCGAGCAGTTCTTC. As protein: CSASQLGTPRGEQFF. The chain joins TRBV20-1 to TRBJ2-1, with D possibly TRBD2 on 5 matching bases. The CDR3 spans 15 residues. The V end was cut by 3 bases, the J end by 10 bases, with 22 bases between. Germline CDR1 is DFQATT and CDR2 is SNEGSKA (reference sequence).

Within the sample, this clonotype is medium-sized. The chain uses TRBV28 and TRBJ1-2; 9 positions agree with TRBD1. The CDR3 length is 17 residues. Trimming took 0 bases from V and 1 from J; bases not matched to a gene: 6. Germline CDR1 and CDR2: MDHEN and SYDVKM. CDR3 in amino acids: CASSLWVRTGDNYGYTF. As DNA, the CDR3 is TGTGCCAGCAGTTTATGGGTCCGGACAGGGGATAACTATGGCTACACCTTC.

This clonotype was counted many times. The chain uses TRBV20-1 and TRBJ2-1; TRBD2 matches 14 bases. CDR1 DFQATT and CDR2 SNEGSKA come from the germline V gene (reference sequence). This CDR3 has 13 residues. V gave up 6 bases and J gave up 10 bases; unmatched junction bases: 5. The CDR3 DNA follows: TGCAGTGCCGCGGGACTAGCGGGGGCCGAGCAGTTCTTC. Its protein product is CSAAGLAGAEQFF.

The chain is built from TRBV19 and TRBJ1-2; the D is unclear. This CDR3 is built from 13 residues. The germline V gene has CDR1 LNHDA and CDR2 SQIVND (reference sequence). The V end lost 2 bases, the J end lost 5 bases, and 9 bases lay between the germline ends. The CDR3 spells CASSISERYGYTF. The CDR3 DNA is TGTGCCAGTAGTATATCAGAGAGGTATGGCTACACCTTC.

The chain links TRBV19 to TRBJ2-7, with 8 bases that match TRBD1. V lost 5 bases, J lost 2 bases, and 8 bases stayed unmatched. This CDR3 spans 15 amino acids. The germline V gene encodes CDR1 LNHDA and CDR2 SQIVND (reference sequence). Written as DNA, the CDR3 is TGTGCCAGTAGTCAACAGGGGGTTTATCCCTACGAGCAGTACTTC. Protein product: CASSQQGVYPYEQYF.

Relative to its sample, this clonotype is medium-sized. This chain connects TRBV6-6 to TRBJ2-7; D may correspond to TRBD1 or TRBD2 (5 bases each). Deletions cut 2 bases from V and 4 bases from J, with 12 bases between. The CDR3 runs to 14 residues. The germline gives CDR1 MNHNY, CDR2 SVGAGI (reference sequence). The CDR3 coding sequence is TGTGCCAGCAGTTACACCAGGGACGGTTACGAGCAGTACTTC. Residues: CASSYTRDGYEQYF.

About this clonotype itself: The germline gene is not matched at one end of the junction; a read error may be the cause. The gene calls are TRBV20-1 and TRBJ2-5, with D perhaps being TRBD1 or TRBD2 (6 bases each). The length of the CDR3 is 17 residues. The V gene's germline CDR1 is DFQATT and CDR2 SNEGSKA (reference sequence). The CDR3 nucleotides read TGCAGTGCTAGGGCCCCCCGTTGGTGGGGGGCCTGCGAGACCCGGTACTTC. The encoded protein is CSARAPRWWGACETRYF.

This CDR3 is CSARQIQGNTEAFF. Here the CDR3 DNA reads TGCAGTGCTAGGCAAATACAGGGGAACACTGAAGCTTTCTTT. This chain links TRBV20-1 with TRBJ1-1; D may be TRBD1 (6 bases). This CDR3 has 14 amino acids. Looked up from germline, CDR1 is DFQATT and CDR2 is SNEGSKA (reference sequence). V was cut by 3 bases and J by 1 base, with 12 bases left in between.

In this sample, this clonotype is medium-sized (0.01 to 0.1%). The genes are TRBV20-1 and TRBJ2-3; no clear D gene. The CDR3 length is 15 residues. V was trimmed by 3 bases and J by 0 bases, leaving 13 bases between them. From germline, CDR1 is DFQATT and CDR2 SNEGSKA (reference sequence). The CDR3 spells CSASGRYASTDTQYF. CDR3 coding DNA: TGCAGTGCTAGCGGGCGCTACGCTAGCACAGATACGCAGTATTTT.

In regard to this clonotype: This clone may be a read error of a much larger clone one base away. The chain uses TRBV18 and TRBJ2-5; weak D call: TRBD2 (6 bases). Trimming took off 3 bases at V and 6 bases at J, with 8 bases between the two ends. This CDR3 contains 12 residues. From germline, CDR1 is KGHSH and CDR2 LQKENI. CDR3 coding DNA: TGTGCCAGCTCACCGGGGGGACAGACCCAGTACTTC. This translates into CASSPGGQTQYF.

J is TRBJ2-1 and V is TRBV12-3 or TRBV12-4; 15 bases are a match to TRBD2. V shed 10 bases and J 7 bases; nucleotides not matched to a gene: 8. The CDR3 consists of 15 residues. Written as DNA, the CDR3 is TGTGCCACTCAATCAGGACTAGCGGGAGGGAATGAGCAGTTCTTC. Its protein product is CATQSGLAGGNEQFF.